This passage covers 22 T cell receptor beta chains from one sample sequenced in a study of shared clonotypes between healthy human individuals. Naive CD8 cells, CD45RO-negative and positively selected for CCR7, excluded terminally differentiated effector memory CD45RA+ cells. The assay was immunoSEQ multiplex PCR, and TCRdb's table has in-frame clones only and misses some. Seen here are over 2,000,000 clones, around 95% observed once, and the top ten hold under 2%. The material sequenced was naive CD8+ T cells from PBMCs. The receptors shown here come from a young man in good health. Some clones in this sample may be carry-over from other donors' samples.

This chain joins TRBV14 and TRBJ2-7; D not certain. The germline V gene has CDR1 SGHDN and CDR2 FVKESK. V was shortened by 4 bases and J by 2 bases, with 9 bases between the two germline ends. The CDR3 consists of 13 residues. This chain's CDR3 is CASSRLIPYEQYF. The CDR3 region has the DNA TGTGCCAGCAGCCGCTTAATTCCCTACGAGCAGTACTTC.

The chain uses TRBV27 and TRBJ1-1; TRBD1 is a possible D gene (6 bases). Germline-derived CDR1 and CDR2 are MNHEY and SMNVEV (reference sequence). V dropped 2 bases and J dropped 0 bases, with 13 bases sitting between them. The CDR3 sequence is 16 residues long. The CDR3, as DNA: TGTGCCAGCAGTTTACGCCCGGGGGCGGTGAACACTGAAGCTTTCTTT. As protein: CASSLRPGAVNTEAFF.

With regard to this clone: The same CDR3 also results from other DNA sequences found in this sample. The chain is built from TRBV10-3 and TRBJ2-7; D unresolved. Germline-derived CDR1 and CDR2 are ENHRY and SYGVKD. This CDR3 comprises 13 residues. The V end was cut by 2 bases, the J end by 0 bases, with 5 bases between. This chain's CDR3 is CAISEGTSYEQYF. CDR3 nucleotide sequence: TGTGCCATCAGTGAGGGCACCTCCTACGAGCAGTACTTC.

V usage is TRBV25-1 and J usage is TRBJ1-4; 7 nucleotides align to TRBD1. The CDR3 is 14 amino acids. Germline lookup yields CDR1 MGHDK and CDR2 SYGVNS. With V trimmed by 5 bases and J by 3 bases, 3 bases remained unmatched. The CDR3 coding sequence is TGTGCCAGCAGTTGGGACAGATCTAATGAAAAACTGTTTTTT. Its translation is CASSWDRSNEKLFF.

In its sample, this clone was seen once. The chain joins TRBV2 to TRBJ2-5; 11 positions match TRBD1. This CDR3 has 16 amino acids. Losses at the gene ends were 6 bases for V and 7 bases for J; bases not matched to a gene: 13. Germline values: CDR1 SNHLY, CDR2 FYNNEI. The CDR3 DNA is TGTGCCAGCAGCACGGGACAGGGGGGTGGTTTGAGGACCCAGTACTTC. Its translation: CASSTGQGGGLRTQYF.

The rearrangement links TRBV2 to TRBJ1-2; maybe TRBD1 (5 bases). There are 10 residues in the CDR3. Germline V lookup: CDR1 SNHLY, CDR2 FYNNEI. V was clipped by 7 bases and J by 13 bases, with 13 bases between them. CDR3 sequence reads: CASIEGRATF. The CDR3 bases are TGTGCCAGCATCGAAGGCAGGGCCACCTTC.

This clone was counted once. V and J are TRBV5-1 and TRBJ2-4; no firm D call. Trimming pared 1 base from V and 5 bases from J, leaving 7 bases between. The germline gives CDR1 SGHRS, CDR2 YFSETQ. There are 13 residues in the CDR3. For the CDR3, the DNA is TGCGCCAGCAGCTTGACCCCAGAAAACATTCAGTACTTC. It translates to CASSLTPENIQYF.

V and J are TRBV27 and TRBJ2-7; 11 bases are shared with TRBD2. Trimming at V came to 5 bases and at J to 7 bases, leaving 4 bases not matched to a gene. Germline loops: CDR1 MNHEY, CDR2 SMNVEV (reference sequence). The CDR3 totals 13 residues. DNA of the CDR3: TGTGCCAGCAGTAGTAGCGGGAGGGGGGAGCAGTACTTC. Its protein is CASSSSGRGEQYF.

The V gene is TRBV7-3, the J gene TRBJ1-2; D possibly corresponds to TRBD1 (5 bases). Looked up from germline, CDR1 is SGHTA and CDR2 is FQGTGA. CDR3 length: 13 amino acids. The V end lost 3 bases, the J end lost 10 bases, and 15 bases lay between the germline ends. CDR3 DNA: TGTGCCAGCAGCTTCTATCTACGGGACCCCTACACCTTC. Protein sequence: CASSFYLRDPYTF.

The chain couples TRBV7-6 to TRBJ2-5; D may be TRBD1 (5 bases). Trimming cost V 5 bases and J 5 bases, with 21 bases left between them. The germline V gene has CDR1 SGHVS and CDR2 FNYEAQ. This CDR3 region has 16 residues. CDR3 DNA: TGTGCCAGCAGCCTCGATGTGGGGCAGCACAAGGAGACCCAGTACTTC. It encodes CASSLDVGQHKETQYF.

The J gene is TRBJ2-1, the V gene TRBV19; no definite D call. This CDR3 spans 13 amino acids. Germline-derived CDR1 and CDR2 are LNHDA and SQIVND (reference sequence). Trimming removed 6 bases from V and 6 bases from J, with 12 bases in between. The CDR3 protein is CASRYGLSNEQFF. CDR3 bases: TGTGCCAGTAGATACGGGTTATCCAATGAGCAGTTCTTC.

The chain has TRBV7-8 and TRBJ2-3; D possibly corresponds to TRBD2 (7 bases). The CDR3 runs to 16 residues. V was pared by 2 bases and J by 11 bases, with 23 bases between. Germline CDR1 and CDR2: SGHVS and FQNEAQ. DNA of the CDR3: TGTGCCAGCAGCTTATTGTCGGAGTCTAGCGGAGGGGGGCAGTATTTT. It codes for CASSLLSESSGGGQYF.

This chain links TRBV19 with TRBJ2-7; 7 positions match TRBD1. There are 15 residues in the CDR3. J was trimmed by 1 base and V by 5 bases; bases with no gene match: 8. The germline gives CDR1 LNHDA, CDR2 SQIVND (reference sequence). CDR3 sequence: CASSAPGTESYEQYF. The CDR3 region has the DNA TGTGCCAGTAGTGCCCCCGGGACAGAGTCCTACGAGCAGTACTTC.

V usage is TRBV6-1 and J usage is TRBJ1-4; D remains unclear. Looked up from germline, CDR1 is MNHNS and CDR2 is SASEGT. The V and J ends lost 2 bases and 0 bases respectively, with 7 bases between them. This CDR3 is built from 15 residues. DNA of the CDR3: TGTGCCAGCAGTGAATTCGGTGCAACTAATGAAAAACTGTTTTTT. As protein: CASSEFGATNEKLFF.

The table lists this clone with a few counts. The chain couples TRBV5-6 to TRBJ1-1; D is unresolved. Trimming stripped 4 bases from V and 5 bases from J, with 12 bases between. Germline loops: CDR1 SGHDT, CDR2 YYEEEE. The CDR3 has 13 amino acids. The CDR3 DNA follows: TGTGCCAGCAGCCAGTGGAGTCTGACTGAAGCTTTCTTT. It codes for CASSQWSLTEAFF.

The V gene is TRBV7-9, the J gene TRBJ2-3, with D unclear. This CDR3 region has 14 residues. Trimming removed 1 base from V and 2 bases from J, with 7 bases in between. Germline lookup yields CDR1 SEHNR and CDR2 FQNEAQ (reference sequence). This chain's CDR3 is CASSLGHLTDTQYF. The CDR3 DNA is TGTGCCAGCAGCTTAGGCCACCTCACAGATACGCAGTATTTT. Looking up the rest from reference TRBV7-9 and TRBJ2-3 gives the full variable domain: DTGVSQNPRHKITKRGQNVTFRCDPISEHNRLYWYRQTLGQGPEFLTYFQNEAQLEKSRLLSDRFSAERPKGSFSTLEIQRTEQGDSAMYLCASSLGHLTDTQYFGPGTRLTVL.

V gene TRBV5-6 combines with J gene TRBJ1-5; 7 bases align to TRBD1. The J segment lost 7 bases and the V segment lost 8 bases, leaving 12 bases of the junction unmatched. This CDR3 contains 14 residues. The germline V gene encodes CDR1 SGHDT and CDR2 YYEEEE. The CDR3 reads CASSIGTAGQPQHF. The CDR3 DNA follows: TGTGCCAGTTCCATTGGGACAGCGGGGCAGCCCCAGCATTTT.

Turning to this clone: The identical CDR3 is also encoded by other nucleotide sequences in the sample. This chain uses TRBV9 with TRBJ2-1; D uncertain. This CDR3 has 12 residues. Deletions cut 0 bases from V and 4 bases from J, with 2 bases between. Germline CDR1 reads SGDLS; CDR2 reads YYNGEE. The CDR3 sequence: CASSVAYNEQFF. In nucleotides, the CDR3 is TGTGCCAGCAGCGTAGCTTACAATGAGCAGTTCTTC.

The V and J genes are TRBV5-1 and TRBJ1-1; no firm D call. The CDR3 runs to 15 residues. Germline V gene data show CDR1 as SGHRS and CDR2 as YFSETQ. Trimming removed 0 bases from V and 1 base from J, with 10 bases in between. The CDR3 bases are TGCGCCAGCAGCTTGGTGGAAGGCCCGAACACTGAAGCTTTCTTT. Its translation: CASSLVEGPNTEAFF.

As DNA, the CDR3 is TGTGCCAGTAGTCCCCGGGACGTCTACGAGCAGTACTTC. Its translation is CASSPRDVYEQYF. The V and J genes are TRBV19 and TRBJ2-7; D assignment may be TRBD1 or TRBD2 (5 bases each). Germline V lookup: CDR1 LNHDA, CDR2 SQIVND (reference sequence). The CDR3 is 13 residues long. Trimming removed 5 bases at V and 3 bases at J, with 11 bases between.

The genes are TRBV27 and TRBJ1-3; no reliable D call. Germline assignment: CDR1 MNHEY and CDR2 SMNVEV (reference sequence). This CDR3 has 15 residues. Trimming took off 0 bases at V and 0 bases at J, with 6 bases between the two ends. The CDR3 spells CASSLSQPSGNTIYF. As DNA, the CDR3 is TGTGCCAGCAGTTTATCCCAGCCCTCTGGAAACACCATATATTTT.

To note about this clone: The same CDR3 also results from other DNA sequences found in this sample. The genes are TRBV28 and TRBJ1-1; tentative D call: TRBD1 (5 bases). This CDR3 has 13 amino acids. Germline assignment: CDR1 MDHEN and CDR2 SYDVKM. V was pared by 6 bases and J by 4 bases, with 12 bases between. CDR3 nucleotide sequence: TGTGCCAGCAGCCCACGGGGGGGCACTGAAGCTTTCTTT. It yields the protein CASSPRGGTEAFF. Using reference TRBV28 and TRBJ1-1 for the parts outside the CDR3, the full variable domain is DVKVTQSSRYLVKRTGEKVFLECVQDMDHENMFWYRQDPGLGLRLIYFSYDVKMKEKGDIPEGYSVSREKKERFSLILESASTNQTSMYLCASSPRGGTEAFFGQGTRLTVV.